Each of the 7 T cell receptor beta chains below was sequenced from the same sample in a study of T cells after yellow fever vaccination. TCRdb ran MiXCR on the 5' RACE reads and lists one entry per CDR3 protein. Among some 300,000 distinct CDR3 sequences listed, around 9.3% were seen once. The sequencing here drew on CD4+ T cells sorted from PBMCs, taken 5 days after the yellow fever booster vaccination. The receptors were gathered from a man aged 18-30 years who received the YFV17D yellow fever vaccine.

This clonotype was picked up a small number of times. The chain is built from TRBV24-1 and TRBJ2-3; a weak D match, TRBD2 (6 bases). The CDR3 loop spans 17 amino acids. Germline-derived CDR1 and CDR2 are KGHDR and SFDVKD. The ends were cut back, 2 bases at V and 2 bases at J, with 16 bases in the middle. This CDR3 is CATSDSRSGVITDTQYF. The CDR3 DNA reads as TGTGCCACCAGTGATTCCCGGTCGGGGGTTATCACAGATACGCAGTATTTT.

The chain carries TRBV7-3 and TRBJ2-3; 10 nucleotides align to TRBD2. The junction had 4 bases not matched to a gene; V was cut back by 5 bases and J by 2 bases. The CDR3 loop spans 15 amino acids. Germline loops: CDR1 SGHTA, CDR2 FQGTGA. The chain's CDR3 is CASSATSGYTDTQYF. The CDR3 region has the DNA TGTGCCAGCAGCGCGACTAGCGGGTACACAGATACGCAGTATTTT.

V gene TRBV6-2 or TRBV6-3 combines with J gene TRBJ2-7, with 8 bases aligning to TRBD2. The V and J ends lost 2 bases and 2 bases, in that order; junction bases with no gene match: 5. Germline loops: CDR1 MNHEY, CDR2 SVGEGT. This CDR3 spans 15 amino acids. CDR3 amino acids: CASSYASGGPYEQYV. CDR3 nucleotides: TGTGCCAGCAGTTACGCCAGCGGGGGACCCTACGAGCAGTACGTC.

The table lists this clonotype with a few counts. For the CDR3, the DNA is TGTGCCAGCAGCCTGACAGGGTCCCAAGAGACCCAGTACTTC. Translated, it gives CASSLTGSQETQYF. The gene calls are TRBV5-6 and TRBJ2-5; 7 positions agree with TRBD1. V dropped 4 bases and J dropped 1; count of bases not matched to a gene: 4. The CDR3 has 14 residues. Germline CDR1 reads SGHDT; CDR2 reads YYEEEE.

This clonotype was detected a few times. The V gene is TRBV4-1, the J gene TRBJ1-2; possibly TRBD1 for D (5 bases). This CDR3 spans 16 amino acids. Trimming cost V 4 bases and J 5 bases, with 20 bases left between them. Germline V gene lookup returns CDR1 MGHRA and CDR2 YSYEKL. CDR3 DNA sequence: TGCGCCAGCAGCCCCACCGGGACCGCGGATGCTTATGGCTACACCTTC. The encoded protein is CASSPTGTADAYGYTF.

This clonotype was picked up many times. The chain is built from TRBV7-9 and TRBJ2-1; 8 nucleotides agree with TRBD2. The germline CDR1 and CDR2 sequences are SEHNR and FQNEAQ (reference sequence). The V and J ends lost 7 bases and 5 bases, in that order; junction bases with no gene match: 16. The CDR3 spans 17 residues. The CDR3 reads CASTANWYSGANNEQFF. The DNA for the CDR3 is TGTGCCAGCACCGCAAACTGGTATAGCGGGGCAAACAATGAGCAGTTCTTC.

By sample fraction, this clonotype is medium-sized. The V and J genes are TRBV4-1 and TRBJ1-2, with TRBD1 matching 8 bases. Germline CDR1 and CDR2: MGHRA and YSYEKL. V gave up 4 bases and J gave up 8 bases; unmatched junction bases: 6. This CDR3 has 13 amino acids. CDR3 sequence reads: CASSRDRGDGYTF. In DNA, the CDR3 is TGCGCCAGCAGCCGCGACAGGGGTGACGGCTACACCTTC.